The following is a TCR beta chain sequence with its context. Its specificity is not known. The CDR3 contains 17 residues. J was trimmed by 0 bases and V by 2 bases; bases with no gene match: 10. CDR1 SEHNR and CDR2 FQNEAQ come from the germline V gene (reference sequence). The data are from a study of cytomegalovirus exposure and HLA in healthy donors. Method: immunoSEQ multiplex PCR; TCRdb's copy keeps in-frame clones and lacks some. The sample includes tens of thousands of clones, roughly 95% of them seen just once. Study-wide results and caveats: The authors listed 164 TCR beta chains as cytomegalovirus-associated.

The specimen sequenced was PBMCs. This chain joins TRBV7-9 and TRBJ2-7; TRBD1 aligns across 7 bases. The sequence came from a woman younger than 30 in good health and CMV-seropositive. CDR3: CASSLWVGTASSYEQYF. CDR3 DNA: TGTGCCAGCAGCTTATGGGTTGGGACAGCGAGCTCCTACGAGCAGTACTTC. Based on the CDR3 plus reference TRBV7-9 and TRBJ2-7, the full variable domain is DTGVSQNPRHKITKRGQNVTFRCDPISEHNRLYWYRQTLGQGPEFLTYFQNEAQLEKSRLLSDRFSAERPKGSFSTLEIQRTEQGDSAMYLCASSLWVGTASSYEQYFGPGTRLTVT.